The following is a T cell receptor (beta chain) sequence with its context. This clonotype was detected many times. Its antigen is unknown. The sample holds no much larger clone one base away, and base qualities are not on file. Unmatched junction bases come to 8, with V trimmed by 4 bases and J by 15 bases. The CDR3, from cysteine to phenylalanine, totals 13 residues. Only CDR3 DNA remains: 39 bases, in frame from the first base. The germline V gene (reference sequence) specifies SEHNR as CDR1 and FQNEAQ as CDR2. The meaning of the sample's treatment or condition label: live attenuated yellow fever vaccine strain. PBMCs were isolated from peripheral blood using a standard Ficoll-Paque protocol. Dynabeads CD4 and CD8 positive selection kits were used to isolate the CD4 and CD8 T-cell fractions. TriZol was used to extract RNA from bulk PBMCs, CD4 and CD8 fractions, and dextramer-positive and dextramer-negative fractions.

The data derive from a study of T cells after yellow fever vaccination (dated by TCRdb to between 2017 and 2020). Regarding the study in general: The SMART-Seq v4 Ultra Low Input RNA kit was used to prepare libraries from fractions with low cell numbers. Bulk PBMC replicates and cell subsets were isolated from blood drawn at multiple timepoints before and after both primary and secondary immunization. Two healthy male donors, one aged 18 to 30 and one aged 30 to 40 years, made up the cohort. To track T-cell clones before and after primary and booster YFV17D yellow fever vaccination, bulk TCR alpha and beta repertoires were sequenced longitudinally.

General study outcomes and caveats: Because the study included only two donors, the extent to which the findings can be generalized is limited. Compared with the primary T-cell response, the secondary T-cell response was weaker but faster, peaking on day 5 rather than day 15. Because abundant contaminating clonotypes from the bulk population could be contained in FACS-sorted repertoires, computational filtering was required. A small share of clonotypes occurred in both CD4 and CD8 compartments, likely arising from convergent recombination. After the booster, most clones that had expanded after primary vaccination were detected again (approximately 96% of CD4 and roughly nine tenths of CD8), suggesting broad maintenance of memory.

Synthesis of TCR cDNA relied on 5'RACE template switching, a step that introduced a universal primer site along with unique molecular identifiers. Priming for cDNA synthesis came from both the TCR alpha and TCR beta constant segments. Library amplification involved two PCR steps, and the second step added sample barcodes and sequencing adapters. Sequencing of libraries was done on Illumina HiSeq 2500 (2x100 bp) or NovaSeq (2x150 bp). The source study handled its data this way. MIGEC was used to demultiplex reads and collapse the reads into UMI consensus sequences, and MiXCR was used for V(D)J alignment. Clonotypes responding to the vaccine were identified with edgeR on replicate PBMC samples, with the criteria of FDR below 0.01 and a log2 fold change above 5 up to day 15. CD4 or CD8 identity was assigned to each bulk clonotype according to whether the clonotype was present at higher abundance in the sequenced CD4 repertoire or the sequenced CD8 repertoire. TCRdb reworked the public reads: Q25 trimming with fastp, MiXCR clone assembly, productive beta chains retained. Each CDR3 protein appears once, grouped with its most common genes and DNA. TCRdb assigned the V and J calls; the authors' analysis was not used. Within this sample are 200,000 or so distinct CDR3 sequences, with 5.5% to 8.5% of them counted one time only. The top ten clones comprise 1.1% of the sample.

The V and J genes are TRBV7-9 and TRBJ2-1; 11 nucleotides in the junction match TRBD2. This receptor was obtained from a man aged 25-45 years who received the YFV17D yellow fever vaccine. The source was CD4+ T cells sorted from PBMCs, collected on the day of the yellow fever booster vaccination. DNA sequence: TGTGCCAGCAGCTGGGGTAGCGGGAGGGCCCCGTTCTTC. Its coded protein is CASSWGSGRAPFF.